Below are 29 T cell receptor beta chains sequenced from a single sample in a study of beta chain features in type 1 diabetes. Study-level results: Among patients with Type 1 diabetes, TCRB CDR3s were moderately but significantly shorter in every one of the four CD4+ subsets.

The study reverse transcribed the entire isolated RNA, so it sequenced expressed TCRB transcripts. Some clones are missing from TCRdb's copy, which holds only in-frame ones; the method was immunoSEQ multiplex PCR. The table records about 660,000 clones, around 15% of them present only once. Their antigens are not known. The sample consisted of naive CD4+ T cells from blood. These receptors came from a man in his late teens or twenties with type 1 diabetes.

This clone was observed a few times. The same CDR3 is also encoded by other DNA sequences in this sample. This chain connects TRBV20-1 to TRBJ1-2; D gene ambiguous. Germline lookup yields CDR1 DFQATT and CDR2 SNEGSKA (reference sequence). Trimming removed 4 bases at V and 2 bases at J, with 5 bases between. CDR3 length: 11 residues. CDR3 bases: TGCAGTGCTACGGGGAACTATGGCTACACCTTC. Protein product: CSATGNYGYTF.

This chain connects TRBV2 to TRBJ1-2, with TRBD1 as a possible D gene (6 bases). The CDR3 is 14 residues long. The ends were cut back, 3 bases at V and 3 bases at J, with 11 bases in the middle. Germline values: CDR1 SNHLY, CDR2 FYNNEI. This CDR3 is CASSEPAGDYGYTF. The CDR3, as DNA: TGTGCCAGCAGTGAGCCCGCAGGGGACTATGGCTACACCTTC.

The chain uses TRBV9 and TRBJ1-2; D ambiguous. Germline V gene sequence: CDR1 SGDLS, CDR2 YYNGEE. The ends were cut back, 0 bases at V and 7 bases at J, with 13 bases in the middle. The CDR3 spans 14 residues. The CDR3: CASSVDEGTGGYTF. CDR3 sequence (DNA): TGTGCCAGCAGCGTAGACGAGGGAACTGGTGGCTACACCTTC. The entire variable domain, with the rest obtained from reference TRBV9 and TRBJ1-2, is as follows: DSGVTQTPKHLITATGQRVTLRCSPRSGDLSVYWYQQSLDQGLQFLIQYYNGEERAKGNILERFSAQQFPDLHSELNLSSLELGDSALYFCASSVDEGTGGYTFGSGTRLTVV.

The genes are TRBV7-3 and TRBJ1-6; 8 bases map to TRBD1. Germline V lookup: CDR1 SGHTA, CDR2 FQGTGA. V trimming: 5 bases; J trimming: 6 bases; junction bases outside the gene matches: 6. The CDR3 has 15 residues. CDR3 protein: CASSIQGGGNSPLHF. CDR3 DNA sequence: TGTGCCAGCAGCATACAGGGGGGAGGTAATTCACCCCTCCACTTT.

In this sample, this clone turned up a few times. Other DNA sequences in this specimen translate into the identical CDR3. CDR3: CAWSWSGGSYEQYF. The CDR3 nucleotides read TGTGCCTGGAGTTGGTCAGGGGGCTCCTACGAGCAGTACTTC. The chain links TRBV30 to TRBJ2-7, with 7 bases lining up with TRBD1. The germline CDR1 and CDR2 sequences are GTSNPN and SVGIG (reference sequence). J gave up 0 bases and V 2 bases, and 4 bases lay outside the gene matches. The CDR3 contains 14 residues.

V usage is TRBV9 and J usage is TRBJ2-1; D gene ambiguous. The germline gives CDR1 SGDLS, CDR2 YYNGEE. The CDR3 consists of 14 residues. V shed 0 bases and J shed 5 bases, with 9 bases lying between them. This chain's CDR3 is CASSVVGSNNEQFF. The CDR3 DNA follows: TGTGCCAGCAGCGTAGTGGGAAGTAACAATGAGCAGTTCTTC.

The J gene is TRBJ1-2, the V gene TRBV7-2; 7 nucleotides match TRBD1. V shed 5 bases, J shed 6 bases, and the junction held 9 bases outside the gene matches. The germline CDR1 and CDR2 sequences are SGHTA and FQGNSA. The CDR3 sequence is 14 residues long. The CDR3 sequence: CASSLKTGEDGYTF. The CDR3 DNA follows: TGTGCCAGCAGCCTCAAAACAGGGGAGGATGGCTACACCTTC.

The chain carries TRBV30 and TRBJ2-7; D is undetermined. Germline CDR1 and CDR2: GTSNPN and SVGIG (reference sequence). CDR3 size: 12 residues. The V end lost 7 bases, the J end lost 2 bases, and 12 bases lay between the germline ends. The CDR3 bases are TGTGCCTTAGGGAAGGGCCCCTACGAGCAGTACTTC. Protein sequence: CALGKGPYEQYF.

This clone appeared a few times. This chain joins TRBV30 and TRBJ2-3; TRBD2 might be the D (6 bases). The CDR3 totals 12 residues. Germline V gene data show CDR1 as GTSNPN and CDR2 as SVGIG (reference sequence). Trimming shortened V by 7 bases and J by 6 bases, and 14 bases separated the two germline ends. The CDR3 DNA is TGTGCCTTCACAACTAGCCCCGATACGCAGTATTTT. Its protein is CAFTTSPDTQYF.

In its sample, this clone was seen many times. The rearrangement links TRBV18 to TRBJ2-7; D is ambiguous. The CDR3 consists of 12 residues. Germline V gives CDR1 KGHSH, CDR2 LQKENI. The V end was cut by 2 bases, the J end by 5 bases, with 7 bases between. CDR3 in DNA: TGTGCCAGCTCACCAGGGCTGAACGAGCAGTACTTC. Amino acids: CASSPGLNEQYF.

The chain combines TRBV30 with TRBJ2-7; 9 positions match TRBD1. Germline lookup yields CDR1 GTSNPN and CDR2 SVGIG (reference sequence). Trimming at V came to 6 bases and at J to 5 bases, leaving 8 bases not matched to a gene. The CDR3 loop spans 13 amino acids. The CDR3 bases are TGTGCCTGTATAGGGACAGGGATCGACGAGCAGTACTTC. Its protein is CACIGTGIDEQYF.

This rearrangement joins TRBV11-1 to TRBJ1-2, with 9 bases identical to TRBD1. The junction had 10 bases not matched to a gene; V was cut back by 4 bases and J by 4 bases. Looked up from germline, CDR1 is SGHAT and CDR2 is FQDESV (reference sequence). CDR3 length equals 16 residues. The CDR3 DNA is TGTGCCAGCAGCTACCGGGACAGGGATCTGGGCTATGGCTACACCTTC. It codes for CASSYRDRDLGYGYTF.

The gene calls are TRBV5-4 and TRBJ2-2; TRBD2 might be the D (7 bases). The ends were cut back, 4 bases at V and 5 bases at J, with 18 bases in the middle. The CDR3 consists of 16 residues. Germline-derived CDR1 and CDR2 are SGHNT and YYREEE (reference sequence). Here the CDR3 DNA reads TGTGCCAGCAGCGACCTCTCGGGGGGCCAAACCGGGGAGCTGTTTTTT. It is translated as CASSDLSGGQTGELFF.

This clone was counted between two and nine times. The V call is TRBV5-1, the J call TRBJ1-5; unclear D gene. The germline V gene has CDR1 SGHRS and CDR2 YFSETQ. The V end was cut by 4 bases, the J end by 3 bases, with 8 bases between. The CDR3 spans 13 residues. The CDR3 DNA reads as TGCGCCAGCAGCGGGTCGCCCAATCAGCCCCAGCATTTT. Translation: CASSGSPNQPQHF.

This clone was observed a handful of times. This rearrangement joins TRBV7-9 to TRBJ1-1; D is perhaps TRBD1 (6 bases). The CDR3 extends over 15 amino acids. The germline V gene has CDR1 SEHNR and CDR2 FQNEAQ (reference sequence). Between the trimmed V and J ends, which lost 6 bases and 6 bases, there was a span of 20 bases. CDR3 in amino acids: CASSPGTLSGAEAFF. As DNA, the CDR3 is TGTGCCAGCAGTCCCGGGACCTTATCAGGGGCTGAAGCTTTCTTT.

This clone has only a few counts. The chain links TRBV11-2 to TRBJ2-5; the D is unclear. The length of the CDR3 is 15 residues. Germline assignment: CDR1 SGHAT and CDR2 FQNNGV. The germline V and J ends were trimmed by 2 bases and 0 bases, with 10 bases remaining between them. In DNA, the CDR3 is TGTGCCAGCAGCTTAAACGGGTGGTACCAAGAGACCCAGTACTTC. Translation gives CASSLNGWYQETQYF.

The chain couples TRBV2 to TRBJ2-7, with a possible D match to TRBD1 (6 bases). The CDR3 contains 12 residues. The germline CDR1 and CDR2 sequences are SNHLY and FYNNEI. The V gene lost 7 bases and the J gene lost 0 bases, with 7 bases spanning the gap. The CDR3 protein is CASNRDSYEQYF. The CDR3 coding sequence is TGTGCCAGCAACAGGGACTCCTACGAGCAGTACTTC.

The J gene is TRBJ1-1, the V gene TRBV30; TRBD1 matches at 9 bases. From germline, CDR1 is GTSNPN and CDR2 SVGIG (reference sequence). This CDR3 spans 13 amino acids. J was trimmed by 5 bases and V by 5 bases; bases with no gene match: 6. The CDR3 DNA is TGTGCCTGGGACAGGGGGGTGAGGACTGAAGCTTTCTTT. Translated, it gives CAWDRGVRTEAFF.

The chain carries TRBV5-1 and TRBJ2-3; 15 bases match TRBD2. Germline V gene lookup returns CDR1 SGHRS and CDR2 YFSETQ. V was clipped by 0 bases and J by 7 bases; unmatched bases: 6. The CDR3 runs 17 residues. The CDR3, as DNA: TGCGCCAGCAGCTTGGCCGGGGGACTAGCGGGAGGAAATACGCAGTATTTT. It specifies CASSLAGGLAGGNTQYF.

CDR3 bases: TGTGCCAGCAGCTTTAGCGGGGGACCGGGCACAGATACGCAGTATTTT. Protein product: CASSFSGGPGTDTQYF. This rearrangement joins TRBV7-2 to TRBJ2-3; the match to TRBD2 covers 9 bases. Unmatched junction bases numbered 5, after V lost 3 bases and J lost 1 base. The CDR3 is made up of 16 amino acids. CDR1 and CDR2 (germline): SGHTA, FQGNSA.

This rearrangement joins TRBV30 to TRBJ1-1; tentative D call: TRBD1 (6 bases). V was pared by 3 bases and J by 1 base, with 12 bases between. CDR1 is GTSNPN and CDR2 is SVGIG in the germline V gene (reference sequence). This CDR3 comprises 14 residues. CDR3: CAWSTGLPNTEAFF. The CDR3 bases are TGTGCCTGGAGCACAGGGCTTCCGAACACTGAAGCTTTCTTT.

V usage is TRBV28 and J usage is TRBJ1-5; unclear D gene. V lost 4 bases, J lost 6 bases, and 4 bases lay in between. The CDR3 loop spans 11 amino acids. Germline CDR1 and CDR2: MDHEN and SYDVKM. The CDR3, as DNA: TGTGCCAGCAGTTCAAGTCAGCCCCAGCATTTT. Translated: CASSSSQPQHF.

The V and J genes are TRBV10-3 and TRBJ2-5; D possibly corresponds to TRBD2 (6 bases). Germline CDR1 and CDR2: ENHRY and SYGVKD. Trimming removed 8 bases at V and 0 bases at J, with 7 bases between. The CDR3 is 12 residues long. The CDR3: CAIGTYQETQYF. The CDR3 DNA reads TGTGCCATCGGGACTTACCAAGAGACCCAGTACTTC.

This clone was detected a few times. The rearrangement links TRBV7-2 to TRBJ2-7, with unresolved D. Trimming took 5 bases from V and 1 from J, leaving 15 bases between them. The length of the CDR3 is 15 residues. Germline assignment: CDR1 SGHTA and CDR2 FQGNSA. The CDR3 sequence: CASSPGLTRSYEQYF. CDR3 coding DNA: TGTGCCAGCAGCCCCGGGCTAACTCGGTCCTACGAGCAGTACTTC.

The genes are TRBV11-3 and TRBJ2-3; D is ambiguous. The CDR3 has 14 residues. Germline V lookup: CDR1 SGHNT, CDR2 YENEEA. V lost 0 bases and J lost 2, with 6 bases in between. The CDR3 DNA reads as TGTGCCAGCAGCTTAGAGCCCTCCACAGATACGCAGTATTTT. This codes for CASSLEPSTDTQYF.

The CDR3 DNA sequence: TGCGCCAGCAGCCCCGGGACAGGGCGATACGAGCAGTACTTC. Amino acids: CASSPGTGRYEQYF. J is TRBJ2-7 and V is TRBV5-1, with 9 bases matching TRBD1. Germline CDR1 SGHRS, CDR2 YFSETQ. The J segment lost 4 bases and the V segment lost 4 bases, leaving 6 bases of the junction unmatched. This CDR3 is 14 amino acids long.

The chain is built from TRBV29-1 and TRBJ1-5, with 10 bases aligning to TRBD1. The ends lost 5 bases at V and 6 bases at J; junction bases unmatched: 7. Germline lookup yields CDR1 SQVTM and CDR2 ANQGSEA. The CDR3 extends over 14 amino acids. For the CDR3, the DNA is TGCAGCGTTTATGACAGGGGGCAAGGTCAGCCCCAGCATTTT. Its protein product is CSVYDRGQGQPQHF.

The chain combines TRBV9 with TRBJ1-4; D gene unclear. The V gene lost 2 bases and the J gene lost 4 bases, with 9 bases spanning the gap. Per the germline V gene, CDR1 is SGDLS and CDR2 is YYNGEE. The CDR3 is 14 amino acids. The chain's CDR3 is CASSVEGLNEKLFF. CDR3 sequence (DNA): TGTGCCAGCAGCGTGGAAGGGCTTAATGAAAAACTGTTTTTT.

The chain uses TRBV10-3 and TRBJ2-5, with D possibly matching TRBD1 (6 bases). The V gene lost 5 bases and the J gene lost 4 bases, with 20 bases spanning the gap. CDR1 ENHRY and CDR2 SYGVKD come from the germline V gene. The CDR3 sequence is 16 residues long. CDR3 DNA sequence: TGTGCCATCAGTTCGCAGGGGAGCCATGATGGAGAGACCCAGTACTTC. Its protein is CAISSQGSHDGETQYF.